Sequencing of this T cell receptor (beta chain) was carried out in a study of OX40 agonist ivuxolimab in advanced cancers. Study information: Allowance was made for prior anti-PD-1, anti-PD-L1 or anti-CTLA-4 therapy, and 40% had some. Two cutaneous melanoma patients and one hepatocellular carcinoma patient, three in all, had partial responses. Study-level findings and limits: CD4+ T cells averaged fewer expanded clones than CD8+ T cells. Patients with a partial response at 0.1-3.0 mg/kg had among the lowest clonal expansion.

Sequenced by immunoSEQ multiplex PCR; TCRdb stores in-frame clones only, minus some. The sample includes 26,000 or so clones, approximately 80% of them seen just once. A word on this clone: Its cognate antigen is unknown.

Germline V gene sequence: CDR1 SGHRS, CDR2 YFSETQ. There are 15 residues in the CDR3. V shed 3 bases, J shed 0 bases, and the junction held 3 bases outside the gene matches. Sequencing used CD4+ or CD8+ T cells sorted from blood, obtained in a trial of the OX40 agonist ivuxolimab. The gene calls are TRBV5-1 and TRBJ1-3; 7 bases agree with TRBD1. The receptor comes from an adult with an advanced solid tumor such as melanoma, head and neck, liver or kidney cancer. CDR3 region: CASSSGQLSGNTIYF. In DNA, the CDR3 is TGCGCCAGCAGCTCGGGACAGCTCTCTGGAAACACCATATATTTT.